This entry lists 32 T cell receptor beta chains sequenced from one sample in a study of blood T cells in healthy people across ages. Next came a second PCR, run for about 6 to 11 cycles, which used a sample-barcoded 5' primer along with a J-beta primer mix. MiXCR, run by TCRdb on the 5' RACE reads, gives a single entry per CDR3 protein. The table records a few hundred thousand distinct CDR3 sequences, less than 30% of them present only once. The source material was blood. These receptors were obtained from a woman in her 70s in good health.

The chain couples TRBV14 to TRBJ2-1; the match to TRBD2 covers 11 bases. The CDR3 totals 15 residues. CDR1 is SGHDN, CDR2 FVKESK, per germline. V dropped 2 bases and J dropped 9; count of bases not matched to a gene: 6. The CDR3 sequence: CASSQLAGGGFEQFF. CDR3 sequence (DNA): TGTGCCAGCAGCCAACTAGCGGGAGGCGGCTTTGAGCAGTTCTTC.

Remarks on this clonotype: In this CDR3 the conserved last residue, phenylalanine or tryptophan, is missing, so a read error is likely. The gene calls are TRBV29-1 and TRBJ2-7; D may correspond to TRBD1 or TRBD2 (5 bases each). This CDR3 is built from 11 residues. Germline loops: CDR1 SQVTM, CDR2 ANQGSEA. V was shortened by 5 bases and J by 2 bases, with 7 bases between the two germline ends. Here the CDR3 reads CSVRGAYEQYL. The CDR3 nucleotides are TGCAGCGTTCGAGGGGCCTACGAGCAGTACCTC.

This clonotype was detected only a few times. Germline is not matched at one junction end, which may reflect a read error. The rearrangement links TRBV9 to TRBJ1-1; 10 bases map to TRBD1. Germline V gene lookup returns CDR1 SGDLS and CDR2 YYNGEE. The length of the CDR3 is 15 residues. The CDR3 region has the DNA TGTGCCAGCAGCGCGTTGGGACAGGGGAACGCTGAAGCTTTCTTT. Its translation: CASSALGQGNAEAFF.

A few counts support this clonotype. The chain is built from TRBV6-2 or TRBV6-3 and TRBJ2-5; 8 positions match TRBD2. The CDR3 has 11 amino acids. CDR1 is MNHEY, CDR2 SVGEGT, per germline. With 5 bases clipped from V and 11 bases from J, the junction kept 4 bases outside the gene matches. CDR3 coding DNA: TGTGCCAGCAGTACACAGCGGGAGCAGTACTTC. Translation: CASSTQREQYF.

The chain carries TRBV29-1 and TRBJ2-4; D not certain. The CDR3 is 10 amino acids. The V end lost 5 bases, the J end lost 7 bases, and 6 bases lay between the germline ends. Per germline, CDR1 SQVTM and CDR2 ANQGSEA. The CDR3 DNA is TGCAGCGTTAGAACTAACATTCAGTACTTC. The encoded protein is CSVRTNIQYF.

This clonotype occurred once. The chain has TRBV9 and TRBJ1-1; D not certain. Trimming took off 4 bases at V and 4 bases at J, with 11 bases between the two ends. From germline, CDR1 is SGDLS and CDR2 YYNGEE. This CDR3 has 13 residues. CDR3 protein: CASSPRVPTEAFF. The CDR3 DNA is TGTGCCAGCAGCCCCCGGGTTCCCACTGAAGCTTTCTTT. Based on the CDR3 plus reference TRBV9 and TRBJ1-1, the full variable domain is DSGVTQTPKHLITATGQRVTLRCSPRSGDLSVYWYQQSLDQGLQFLIQYYNGEERAKGNILERFSAQQFPDLHSELNLSSLELGDSALYFCASSPRVPTEAFFGQGTRLTVV.

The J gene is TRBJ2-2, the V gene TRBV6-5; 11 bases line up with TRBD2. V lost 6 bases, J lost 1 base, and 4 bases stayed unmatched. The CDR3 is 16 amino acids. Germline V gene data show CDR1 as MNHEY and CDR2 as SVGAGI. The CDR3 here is CASRYGTSGNTGELFF. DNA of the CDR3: TGTGCCAGCAGATACGGGACTAGCGGGAACACCGGGGAGCTGTTTTTT.

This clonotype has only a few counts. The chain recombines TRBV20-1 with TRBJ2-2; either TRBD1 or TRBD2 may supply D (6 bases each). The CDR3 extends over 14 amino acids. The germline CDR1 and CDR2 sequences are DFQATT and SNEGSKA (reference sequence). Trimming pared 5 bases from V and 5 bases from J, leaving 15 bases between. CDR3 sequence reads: CSARRGEGTGELFF. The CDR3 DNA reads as TGCAGTGCTCGGAGGGGGGAAGGGACCGGGGAGCTGTTTTTT.

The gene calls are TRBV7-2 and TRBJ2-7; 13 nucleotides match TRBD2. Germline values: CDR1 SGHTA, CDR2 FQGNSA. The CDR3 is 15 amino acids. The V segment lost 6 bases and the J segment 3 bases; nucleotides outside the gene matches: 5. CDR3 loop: CASRVGLAGVYEQYF. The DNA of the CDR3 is TGTGCCAGCAGAGTCGGACTAGCGGGAGTCTACGAGCAGTACTTC.

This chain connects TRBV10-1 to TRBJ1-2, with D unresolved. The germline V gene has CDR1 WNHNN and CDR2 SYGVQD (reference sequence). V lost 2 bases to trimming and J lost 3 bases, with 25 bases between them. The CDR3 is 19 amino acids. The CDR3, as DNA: TGCGCCAGCAGTGAGGAAAGCGGGAGCCAGACCCAACTTTACTATGGCTACACCTTC. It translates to CASSEESGSQTQLYYGYTF.

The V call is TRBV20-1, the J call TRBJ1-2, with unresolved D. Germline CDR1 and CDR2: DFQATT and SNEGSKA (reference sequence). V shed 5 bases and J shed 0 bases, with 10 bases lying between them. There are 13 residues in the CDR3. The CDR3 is CSAPRDANYGYTF. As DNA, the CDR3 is TGCAGTGCTCCCCGGGATGCTAACTATGGCTACACCTTC.

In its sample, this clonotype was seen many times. Written as DNA, the CDR3 is TGTGCCAGCAGCCAAGCGGGAGCAGCCAAAAACATTCAGTACTTC. Protein: CASSQAGAAKNIQYF. The rearrangement uses TRBV14 and TRBJ2-4; a possible D gene is TRBD2 (6 bases). This CDR3 region has 15 residues. Germline V CDR1 and CDR2: SGHDN, FVKESK. Trimming stripped 1 base from V and 0 bases from J, with 7 bases between.

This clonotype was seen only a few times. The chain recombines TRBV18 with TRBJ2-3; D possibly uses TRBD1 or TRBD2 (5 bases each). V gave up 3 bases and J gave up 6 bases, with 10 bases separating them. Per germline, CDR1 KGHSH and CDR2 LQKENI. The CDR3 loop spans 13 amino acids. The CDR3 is CASSPAGTDTQYF. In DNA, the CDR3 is TGTGCCAGCTCACCGGCAGGGACCGATACGCAGTATTTT.

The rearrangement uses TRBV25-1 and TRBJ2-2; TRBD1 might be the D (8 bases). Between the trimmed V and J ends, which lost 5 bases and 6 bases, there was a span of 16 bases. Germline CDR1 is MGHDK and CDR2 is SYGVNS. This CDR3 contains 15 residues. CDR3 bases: TGTGCCAGCAGTACCTACAGGGGGGGGGCCGGGGAGCTGTTTTTT. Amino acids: CASSTYRGGAGELFF. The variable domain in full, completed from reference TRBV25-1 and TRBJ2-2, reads EADIYQTPRYLVIGTGKKITLECSQTMGHDKMYWYQQDPGMELHLIHYSYGVNSTEKGDLSSESTVSRIRTEHFPLTLESARPSHTSQYLCASSTYRGGAGELFFGEGSRLTVL.

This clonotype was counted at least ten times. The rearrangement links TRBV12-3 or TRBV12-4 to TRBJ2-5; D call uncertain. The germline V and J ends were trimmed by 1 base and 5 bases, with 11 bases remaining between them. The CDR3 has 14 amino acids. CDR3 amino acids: CASSLGGNGETQYF. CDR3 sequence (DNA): TGTGCCAGCAGTTTAGGGGGAAATGGCGAGACCCAGTACTTC.

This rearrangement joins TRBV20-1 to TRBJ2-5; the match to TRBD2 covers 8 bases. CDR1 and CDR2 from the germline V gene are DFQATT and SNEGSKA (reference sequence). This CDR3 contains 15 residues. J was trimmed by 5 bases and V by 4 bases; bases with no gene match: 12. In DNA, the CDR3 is TGCAGTGCTATGCTAACCGTACCGGGGGGGGAGACCCAGTACTTC. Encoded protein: CSAMLTVPGGETQYF.

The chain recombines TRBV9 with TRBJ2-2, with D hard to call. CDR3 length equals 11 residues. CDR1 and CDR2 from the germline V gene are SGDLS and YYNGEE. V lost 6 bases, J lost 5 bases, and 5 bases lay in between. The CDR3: CASTKTGELFF. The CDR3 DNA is TGTGCCAGCACCAAGACCGGGGAGCTGTTTTTT.

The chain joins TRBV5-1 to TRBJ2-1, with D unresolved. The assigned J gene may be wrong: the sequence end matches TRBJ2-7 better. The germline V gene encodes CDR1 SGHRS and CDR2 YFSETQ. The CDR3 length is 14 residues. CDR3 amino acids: CASSLVGRPYEQYF. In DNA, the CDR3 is TGCGCCAGCAGCTTGGTCGGCAGACCCTACGAGCAGTACTTC.

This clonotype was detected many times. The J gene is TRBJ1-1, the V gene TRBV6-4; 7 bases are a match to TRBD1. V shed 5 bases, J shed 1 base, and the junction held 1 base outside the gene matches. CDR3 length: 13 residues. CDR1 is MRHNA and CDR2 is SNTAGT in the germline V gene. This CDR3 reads CASSRTGNTEAFF. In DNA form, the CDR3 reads TGTGCCAGCAGTCGGACAGGGAACACTGAAGCTTTCTTT.

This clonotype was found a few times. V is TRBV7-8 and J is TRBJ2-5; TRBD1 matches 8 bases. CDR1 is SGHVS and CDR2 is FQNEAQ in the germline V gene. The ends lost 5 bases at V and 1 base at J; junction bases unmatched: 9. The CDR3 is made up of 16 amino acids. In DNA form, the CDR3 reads TGTGCCAGCAGCCCCCGAGACAGGGGCCTCCAAGAGACCCAGTACTTC. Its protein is CASSPRDRGLQETQYF.

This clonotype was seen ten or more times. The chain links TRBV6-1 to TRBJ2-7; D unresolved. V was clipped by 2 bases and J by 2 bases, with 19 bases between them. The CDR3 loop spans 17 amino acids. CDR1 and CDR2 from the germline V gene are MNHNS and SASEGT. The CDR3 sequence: CASSELFERQYPYEQYF. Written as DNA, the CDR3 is TGTGCCAGCAGTGAATTGTTCGAGCGTCAGTACCCCTACGAGCAGTACTTC.

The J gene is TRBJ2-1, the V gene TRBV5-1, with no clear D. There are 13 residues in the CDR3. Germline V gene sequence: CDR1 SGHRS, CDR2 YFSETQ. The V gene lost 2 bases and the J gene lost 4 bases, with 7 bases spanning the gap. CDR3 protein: CASSFDRYNEQFF. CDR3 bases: TGCGCCAGCAGCTTCGACCGGTACAATGAGCAGTTCTTC.

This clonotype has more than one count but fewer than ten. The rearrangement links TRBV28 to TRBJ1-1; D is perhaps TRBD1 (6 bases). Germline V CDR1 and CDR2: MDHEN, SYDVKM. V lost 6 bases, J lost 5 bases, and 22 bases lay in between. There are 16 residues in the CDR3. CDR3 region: CASRAGGGRIGTEAFF. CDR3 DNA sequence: TGTGCCAGCAGAGCCGGCGGGGGGCGGATTGGAACTGAAGCTTTCTTT. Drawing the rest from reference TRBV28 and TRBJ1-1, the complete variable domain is DVKVTQSSRYLVKRTGEKVFLECVQDMDHENMFWYRQDPGLGLRLIYFSYDVKMKEKGDIPEGYSVSREKKERFSLILESASTNQTSMYLCASRAGGGRIGTEAFFGQGTRLTVV.

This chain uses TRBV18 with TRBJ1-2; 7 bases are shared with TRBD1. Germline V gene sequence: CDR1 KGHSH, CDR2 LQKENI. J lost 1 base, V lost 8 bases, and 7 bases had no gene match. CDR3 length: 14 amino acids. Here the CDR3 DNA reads TGTGCCAGCGTAAGACAGGGTTTTAACTATGGCTACACCTTC. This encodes CASVRQGFNYGYTF.

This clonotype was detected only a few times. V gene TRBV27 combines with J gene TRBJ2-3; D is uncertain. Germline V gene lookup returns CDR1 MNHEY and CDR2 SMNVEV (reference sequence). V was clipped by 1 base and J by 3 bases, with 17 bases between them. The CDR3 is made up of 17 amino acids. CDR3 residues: CASSLFGVRHLTDTQYF. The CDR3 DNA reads TGTGCCAGCAGTTTATTTGGGGTTCGACACCTGACAGATACGCAGTATTTT.

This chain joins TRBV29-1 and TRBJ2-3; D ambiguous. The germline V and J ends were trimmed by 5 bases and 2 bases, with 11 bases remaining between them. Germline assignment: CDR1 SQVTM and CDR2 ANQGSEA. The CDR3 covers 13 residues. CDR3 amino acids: CSVNWETTDTQYF. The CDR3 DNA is TGCAGCGTTAACTGGGAAACCACAGATACGCAGTATTTT.

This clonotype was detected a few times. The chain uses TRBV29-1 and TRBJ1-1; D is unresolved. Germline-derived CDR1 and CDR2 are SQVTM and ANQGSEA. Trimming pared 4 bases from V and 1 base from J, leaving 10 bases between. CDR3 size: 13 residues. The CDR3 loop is CSVVRHPNTEAFF. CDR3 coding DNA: TGCAGCGTTGTAAGGCACCCGAACACTGAAGCTTTCTTT. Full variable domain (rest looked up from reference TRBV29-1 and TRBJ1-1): SAVISQKPSRDICQRGTSLTIQCQVDSQVTMMFWYRQQPGQSLTLIATANQGSEATYESGFVIDKFPISRPNLTFSTLTVSNMSPEDSSIYLCSVVRHPNTEAFFGQGTRLTVV.

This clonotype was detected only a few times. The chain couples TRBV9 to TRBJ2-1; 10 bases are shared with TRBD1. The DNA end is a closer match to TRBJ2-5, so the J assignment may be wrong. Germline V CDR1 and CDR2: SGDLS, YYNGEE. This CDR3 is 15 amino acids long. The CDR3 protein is CASSVGTGGLETQYF. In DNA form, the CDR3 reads TGTGCCAGCAGCGTAGGGACAGGGGGTCTGGAGACCCAGTACTTC.

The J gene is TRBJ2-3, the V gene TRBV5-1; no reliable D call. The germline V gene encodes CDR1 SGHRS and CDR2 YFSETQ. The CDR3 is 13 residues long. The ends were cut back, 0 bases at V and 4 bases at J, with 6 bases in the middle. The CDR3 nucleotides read TGCGCCAGCAGCTTGGGGTCGGCAGATACGCAGTATTTT. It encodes CASSLGSADTQYF.

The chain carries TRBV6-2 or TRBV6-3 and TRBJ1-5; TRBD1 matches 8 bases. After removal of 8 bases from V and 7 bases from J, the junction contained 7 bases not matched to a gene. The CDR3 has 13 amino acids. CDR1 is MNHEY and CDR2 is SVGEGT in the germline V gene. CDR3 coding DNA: TGTGCCAGCGACAGGGGAGTGGTGCAGCCCCAGCATTTT. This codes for CASDRGVVQPQHF.

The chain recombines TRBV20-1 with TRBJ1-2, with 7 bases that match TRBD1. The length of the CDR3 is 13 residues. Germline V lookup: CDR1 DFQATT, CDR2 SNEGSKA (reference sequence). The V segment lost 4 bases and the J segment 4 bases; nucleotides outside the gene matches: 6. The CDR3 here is CSAMGTALYGYTF. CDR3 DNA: TGCAGTGCTATGGGGACAGCTCTCTATGGCTACACCTTC.

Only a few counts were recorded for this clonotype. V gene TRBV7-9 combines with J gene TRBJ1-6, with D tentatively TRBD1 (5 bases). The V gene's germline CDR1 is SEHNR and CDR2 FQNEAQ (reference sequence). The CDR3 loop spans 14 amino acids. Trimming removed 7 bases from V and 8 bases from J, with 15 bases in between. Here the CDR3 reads CASTRGLLDSPLHF. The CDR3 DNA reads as TGTGCCAGCACCCGGGGACTGCTAGATTCACCCCTCCACTTT.